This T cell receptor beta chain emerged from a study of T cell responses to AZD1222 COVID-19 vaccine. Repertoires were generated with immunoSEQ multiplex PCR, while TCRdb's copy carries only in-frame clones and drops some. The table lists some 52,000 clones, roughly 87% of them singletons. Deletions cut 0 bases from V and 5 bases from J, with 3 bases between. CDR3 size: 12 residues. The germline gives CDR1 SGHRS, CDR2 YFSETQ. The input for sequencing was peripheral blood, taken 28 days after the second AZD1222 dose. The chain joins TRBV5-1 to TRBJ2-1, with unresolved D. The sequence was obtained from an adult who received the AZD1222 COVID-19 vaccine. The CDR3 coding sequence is TGCGCCAGCAGCTTGGGCCACAATGAGCAGTTCTTC. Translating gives CASSLGHNEQFF.